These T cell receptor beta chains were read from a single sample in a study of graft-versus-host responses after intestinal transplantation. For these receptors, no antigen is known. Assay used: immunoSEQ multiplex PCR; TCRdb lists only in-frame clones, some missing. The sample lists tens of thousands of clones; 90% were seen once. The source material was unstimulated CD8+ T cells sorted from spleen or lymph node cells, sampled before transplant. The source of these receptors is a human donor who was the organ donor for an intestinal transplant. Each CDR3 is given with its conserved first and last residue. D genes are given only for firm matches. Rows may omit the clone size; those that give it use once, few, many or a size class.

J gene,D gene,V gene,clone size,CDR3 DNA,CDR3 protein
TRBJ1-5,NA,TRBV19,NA,TGTGCCAGTAGTACTACTCGGGGATGGGGTCAGCCCCAGCATTTT,CASSTTRGWGQPQHF
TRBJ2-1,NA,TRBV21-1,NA,TGTCGTAAGGACGTAACAGGGAAGAGGAACAATGAGCAGTTCTTC,CRKDVTGKRNNEQFF
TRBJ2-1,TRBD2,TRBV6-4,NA,TGTGCCAGCAGTGCCTCCGGGACTAGCGGGGGGGGTGAGCAGTTCTTC,CASSASGTSGGGEQFF
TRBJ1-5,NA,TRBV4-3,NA,TGCGCCAGCAGCCAATCGACAGGATTTAGCAATCAGCCCCAGCATTTT,CASSQSTGFSNQPQHF
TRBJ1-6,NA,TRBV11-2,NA,TGTGCCAGCAGCTTAGATCTCTCGGAGGGTTCACCCCTCCACTTT,CASSLDLSEGSPLHF
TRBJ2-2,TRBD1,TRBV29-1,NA,TGCAGCGTTGATGGCCAGGGGGTACCCGGGGAGCTGTTTTTT,CSVDGQGVPGELFF
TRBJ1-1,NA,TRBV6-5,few,TGTGCCAGCCTCCGGGGGGGCTTAACTGAAGCTTTCTTT,CASLRGGLTEAFF
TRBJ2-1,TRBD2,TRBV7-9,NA,TGTGCCAGCAGCCCACCGGGACTAGCGGGGGGGCCTTCCTACAATGAGCAGTTCTTC,CASSPPGLAGGPSYNEQFF
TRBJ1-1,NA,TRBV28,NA,TGTGCCAGCAGTTTATCCGGACATACCTTGGGCACTGAAGCTTTCTTT,CASSLSGHTLGTEAFF
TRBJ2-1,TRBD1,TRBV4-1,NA,TGCGCCACTCGACAGGGTTTCAGTGAGCAGTTCTTC,CATRQGFSEQFF
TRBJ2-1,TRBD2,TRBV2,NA,TGTGCCAGCAGTGAATTACGCGGGGGGGGAGACAATGAGCAGTTCTTC,CASSELRGGGDNEQFF
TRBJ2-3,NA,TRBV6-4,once,TGTGCCAGCAGTGGCGGGTCCGGGACAGATACGCAGTATTTT,CASSGGSGTDTQYF
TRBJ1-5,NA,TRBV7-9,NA,TGTGCCAGCAGCTTAGAATCCACTAATCAGCCCCAGCATTTT,CASSLESTNQPQHF
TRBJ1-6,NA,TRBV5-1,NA,TGCGCCAGCAGCTGGGGCCCGACGGCTAGCTCCTATAATTCACCCCTCCACTTT,CASSWGPTASSYNSPLHF
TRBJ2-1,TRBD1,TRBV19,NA,TGTGCCAGTAGTACCTGGACAGGGAATGAGCAGTTCTTC,CASSTWTGNEQFF
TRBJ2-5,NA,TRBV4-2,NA,TGTGCCAGCAGCTTAAGAGTTCCAGAGAACGACCCCAGGGAGACCCAGTACTTC,CASSLRVPENDPRETQYF
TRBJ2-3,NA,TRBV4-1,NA,TGCGCCAGCAGCCAAGAATTAGCGATATACACAGATACGCAGTATTTT,CASSQELAIYTDTQYF
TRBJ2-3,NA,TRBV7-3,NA,TGTGCCAGCGGCAGGGGTGAGGGTACGCAGTATTTT,CASGRGEGTQYF
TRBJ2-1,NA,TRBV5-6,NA,TGTGCCAGCAGCCGCGGAGACTCCTACAATGAGCAGTTCTTC,CASSRGDSYNEQFF
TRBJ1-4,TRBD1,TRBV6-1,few,TGTGCCAGCAGTGGGGGACAGGGATACGAAAAACTGTTTTTT,CASSGGQGYEKLFF
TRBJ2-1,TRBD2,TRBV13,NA,TGTGCCAGCAGCCCCGCCAGCGGGGGGGGGTGGGACAATGAGCAGTTCTTC,CASSPASGGGWDNEQFF
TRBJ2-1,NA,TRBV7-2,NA,TGTGCCAGCAGCTTAACACTAGCCGGTGATAATGAGCAGTTCTTC,CASSLTLAGDNEQFF
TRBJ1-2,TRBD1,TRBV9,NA,TGTGCCAGCGGCCTTGGGACAGACTATGGCTACACCTTC,CASGLGTDYGYTF
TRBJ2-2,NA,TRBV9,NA,TGTGCCAGCAGCGCAGGGAGAGCTAGCGCCGAGCTGTTTTTT,CASSAGRASAELFF
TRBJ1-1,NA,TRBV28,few,TGTGCCAGCAGTTTAATCCGGTGGAGAAGGACTGAAGCTTTCTTT,CASSLIRWRRTEAFF
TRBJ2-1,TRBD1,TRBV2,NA,TGTGCCAGCGAGGACAGGGCCTACAATGAGCAGTTCTTC,CASEDRAYNEQFF
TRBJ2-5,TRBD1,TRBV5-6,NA,TGTGCCAGCAGCTCTTCCGGGACAGGGGGCCAAGAGACCCAGTACTTC,CASSSSGTGGQETQYF
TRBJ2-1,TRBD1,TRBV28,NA,TGTGCCAGCAGTTTCGGTCCGGACAGGTCGTTGGATGAGCAGTTCTTC,CASSFGPDRSLDEQFF
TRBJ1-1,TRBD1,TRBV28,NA,TGTGCCAGCAGCTTATCCCCCCGGACAGGGGAAACTGAAGCTTTCTTT,CASSLSPRTGETEAFF
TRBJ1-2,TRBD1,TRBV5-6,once,TGTGCCAGCAGCCTTTCCAGGGGGGGCTACACCTTC,CASSLSRGGYTF
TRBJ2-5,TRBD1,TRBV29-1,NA,TGCAGCGTTGAGTTTAGTCAGGGACAGACCGGCCCCCAAGAGACCCAGTACTTC,CSVEFSQGQTGPQETQYF
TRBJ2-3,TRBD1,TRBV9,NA,TGTGCCAGCAGCCTAGAGGGACAGATGAGCACAGATACGCAGTATTTT,CASSLEGQMSTDTQYF
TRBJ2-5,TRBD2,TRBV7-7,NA,TGTGCTAGCAGCCCGCCGGGACTAGCGGAGGGGACCCAGTACTTC,CASSPPGLAEGTQYF
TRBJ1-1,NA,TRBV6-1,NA,TGTGCCAGCAGTGAAAGTAGGGGCATGAACACTGAAGCTTTCTTT,CASSESRGMNTEAFF
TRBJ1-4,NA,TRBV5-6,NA,TGTGCCAGCAGCTTGGTAGGGGTCCAAGAAAAACTGTTTTTT,CASSLVGVQEKLFF
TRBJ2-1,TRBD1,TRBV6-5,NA,TGTGCCAGCAGTAGACAGGGGAATGAGCAGTTCTTC,CASSRQGNEQFF
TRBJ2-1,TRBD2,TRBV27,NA,TGTGCCAGCAGTCCTTTAGCGGGGGGCTACAATGAGCAGTTCTTC,CASSPLAGGYNEQFF
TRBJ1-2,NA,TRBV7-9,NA,TGTGCCAGCAGCCTGGGGGGGGGCGCTGGCTACACCTTC,CASSLGGGAGYTF
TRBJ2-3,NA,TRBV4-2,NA,TGTGCCAGCAGCCAAGTAAACAGGAACACAGATACGCAGTATTTT,CASSQVNRNTDTQYF
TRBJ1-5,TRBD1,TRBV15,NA,TGTGCCACCAGCAGAGATCCCGGGACAGGGAGGTGGTGGGGAGATCAGCCCCAGCATTTT,CATSRDPGTGRWWGDQPQHF
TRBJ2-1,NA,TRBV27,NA,TGTGCCAGCAGTTTTCTTTCCTACAATGAGCAGTTCTTC,CASSFLSYNEQFF
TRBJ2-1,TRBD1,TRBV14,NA,TGTGCCAGCAGCTACGACAGGGACTACAATGAGCAGTTCTTC,CASSYDRDYNEQFF
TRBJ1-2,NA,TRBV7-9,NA,TGTGCCAGCACCCAGCTGGGCCGTTCCAACTATGGCTACACCTTC,CASTQLGRSNYGYTF
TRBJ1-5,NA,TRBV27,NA,TGTGCCAGCAGTTCCCAGGGGTTGGGCAATCAGCCCCAGCATTTT,CASSSQGLGNQPQHF
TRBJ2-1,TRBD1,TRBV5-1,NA,TGCGCCAGCAGCGGGGGACAGGGATTAAACAATGAGCAGTTCTTC,CASSGGQGLNNEQFF
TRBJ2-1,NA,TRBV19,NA,TGTGCCAGTAGTATTCTCCCCAGGGGATCCTACAATGAGCAGTTCTTC,CASSILPRGSYNEQFF
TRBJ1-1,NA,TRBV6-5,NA,TGTGCCAGCAGTTACAGGGGGGGCACTGAAGCTTTCTTT,CASSYRGGTEAFF
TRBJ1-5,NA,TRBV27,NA,TGTGCCAGCAGCCTTATACAGGGCGATCAGCCCCAGCATTTT,CASSLIQGDQPQHF
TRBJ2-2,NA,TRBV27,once,TGTGCCAGCAGTTTATTGTCCGGGTACACCGGGGAGCTGTTTTTT,CASSLLSGYTGELFF